The rows below give T cell receptor beta chains drawn from one sample of a study of identical twins. TCRdb re-analysed the 5' RACE reads in MiXCR, keeping a single row per CDR3 protein. The table has 400,000 to 500,000 distinct CDR3 sequences, approximately 17% seen once; the top ten hold around 12%. The sample taken for sequencing was naive T cells sorted from blood. These receptors all come from a man aged 50 to 60 in good health. The CDR3 runs from the conserved cysteine through the conserved F or W. The D gene is left open where the match is weak. Part of the rows lack a size; the others show once, few, many or a class for expanded clones.

TRBV7-8,NA,NA,TRBJ2-7,CASSLGLPAGDEQYF,TGTGCCAGCAGCTTAGGTCTGCCCGCAGGGGACGAGCAGTACTTC
TRBV7-2,few,NA,TRBJ1-2,CASSFAPDGYYGYTF,TGTGCCAGCAGCTTTGCCCCGGACGGTTACTATGGCTACACCTTC
TRBV6-2/TRBV6-3,NA,NA,TRBJ2-1,CASSYILAGVTDNERFF,TGTGCCAGCAGTTATATCCTCGCAGGAGTAACCGACAATGAGCGGTTCTTC
TRBV7-2,NA,NA,TRBJ2-3,CASSLVGRTDTQYF,TGTGCCAGCAGCTTAGTGGGCCGCACAGATACGCAGTATTTT
TRBV6-2/TRBV6-3,few,TRBD1,TRBJ2-7,CASSYLWDRGTMPLSYEQYF,TGTGCCAGCAGTTACCTATGGGACAGGGGGACGATGCCCCTCTCCTACGAGCAGTACTTC
TRBV7-8,NA,TRBD2,TRBJ2-2,CASSLRASGADTGELFF,TGTGCCAGCAGCTTAAGGGCTAGCGGGGCCGACACCGGGGAGCTGTTTTTT
TRBV24-1,NA,NA,TRBJ2-3,CATSDGSVGWIPSTDTQYF,TGTGCCACCAGTGATGGGAGTGTCGGCTGGATTCCTAGCACAGATACGCAGTATTTT
TRBV5-1,NA,NA,TRBJ1-1,CASSFAGANTEAFF,TGCGCCAGCAGCTTCGCAGGGGCAAACACTGAAGCTTTCTTT
TRBV4-1,NA,TRBD1,TRBJ1-1,CASRVRTGNTEAFF,TGCGCCAGCAGGGTACGGACAGGGAACACTGAAGCTTTCTTT
TRBV12-3/TRBV12-4,NA,NA,TRBJ2-2,CASRAPVSGELFF,TGTGCCAGCCGGGCTCCGGTCTCCGGGGAGCTGTTTTTT
TRBV6-2/TRBV6-3,NA,NA,TRBJ2-1,CASSYGGGDNEQFF,TGTGCCAGCAGTTACGGTGGCGGGGACAATGAGCAGTTCTTC
TRBV6-1,NA,NA,TRBJ1-5,CASTLRGEPLNQPQHF,TGTGCCAGCACCTTGAGGGGGGAACCTCTCAATCAGCCCCAGCATTTT
TRBV5-5,once,NA,TRBJ2-5,CASSSGRYQETQYF,TGTGCCAGCAGCTCCGGACGCTACCAAGAGACCCAGTACTTC
TRBV28,NA,NA,TRBJ2-7,CASTRDGVNSYEQYF,TGTGCCAGCACCAGAGACGGGGTAAACTCCTACGAGCAGTACTTC
TRBV5-5,NA,NA,TRBJ2-6,CASGLRSGANVLTF,TGTGCCAGCGGACTGCGCTCTGGGGCCAACGTCCTGACTTTC
TRBV20-1,few,NA,TRBJ2-7,CSARLRETHRYEQYF,TGCAGTGCTAGGCTTCGGGAGACCCACAGGTACGAGCAGTACTTC
TRBV5-1,many,NA,TRBJ2-1,CASSFATEAYNEQFF,TGCGCCAGCAGCTTCGCTACCGAAGCCTACAATGAGCAGTTCTTC
TRBV20-1,NA,NA,TRBJ2-5,CSANDRDRTETQYF,TGCAGTGCTAACGATCGAGACAGGACAGAGACCCAGTACTTC
TRBV11-3,many,TRBD1,TRBJ2-1,CASSPGTGGYNEQFF,TGTGCCAGCAGTCCCGGGACAGGGGGCTACAATGAGCAGTTCTTC
TRBV6-1,NA,NA,TRBJ2-7,CASSESWGLEQYF,TGTGCCAGCAGTGAAAGTTGGGGACTCGAGCAGTACTTC
TRBV6-2/TRBV6-3,NA,TRBD2,TRBJ2-7,CASSYFPTSGPSYEQYF,TGTGCCAGCAGTTACTTCCCCACTAGCGGGCCGTCCTACGAGCAGTACTTC
TRBV11-2,NA,TRBD1,TRBJ1-4,CASSLLAPGGEKLFF,TGTGCCAGCAGCTTATTGGCTCCAGGGGGTGAAAAACTGTTTTTT
TRBV10-2,many,TRBD2,TRBJ2-5,CASMGRGGQETQYF,TGCGCCAGCATGGGGCGGGGGGGCCAAGAGACCCAGTACTTC
TRBV4-2,many,TRBD2,TRBJ2-1,CASSQPGLAEDNEQFF,TGTGCCAGCAGCCAACCCGGACTAGCGGAGGACAATGAGCAGTTCTTC
TRBV29-1,many,NA,TRBJ2-7,CSVAQGLSYEQYF,TGCAGCGTTGCTCAGGGACTTTCCTACGAGCAGTACTTC
TRBV18,many,NA,TRBJ2-7,CASSPQELYEQYF,TGTGCCAGCTCACCACAGGAGCTCTACGAGCAGTACTTC